Each of the 13 T cell receptor beta chains below was sequenced from the same sample in a study of T cells in Graves' hyperthyroidism and ophthalmopathy. It was RNA transcripts that yielded the amplified TCR beta CDR3 regions. RT-PCR in the first round (using the HTBI primer set) targeted the TCR CDR3. Each CDR3 protein is one row after TCRdb ran MiXCR on the multiplex PCR reads. Here the sample spans around 690,000 distinct CDR3 sequences, around a sixth being singletons. Sequencing used blood. The receptors derive from a man between 50 and 59 years old with Graves' hyperthyroidism.

This chain uses TRBV27 with TRBJ2-7; D is uncertain. The V and J ends lost 5 bases and 3 bases respectively, with 17 bases between them. Per germline, CDR1 MNHEY and CDR2 SMNVEV (reference sequence). CDR3 length: 15 residues. CDR3: CASSPIPARLYEQYF. Written as DNA, the CDR3 is TGTGCCAGCAGTCCGATTCCAGCGCGACTCTACGAGCAGTACTTC.

This clonotype was recorded at least ten times. This chain uses TRBV10-2 with TRBJ2-1; 10 bases agree with TRBD2. The CDR3 length is 16 residues. V was pared by 6 bases and J by 7 bases, with 12 bases of the junction left unmatched. In germline, CDR1 is WSHSY, CDR2 SAAADI. The CDR3 nucleotides are TGCGCCAGCAGGGCTAGCGGGAGTACTATAGGGAATGAGCAGTTCTTC. Protein: CASRASGSTIGNEQFF.

At least ten counts were recorded for this clonotype. The chain employs TRBV28 and TRBJ1-4; no definite D call. Between the trimmed V and J ends, which lost 5 bases and 4 bases, there was a span of 11 bases. Germline CDR1 reads MDHEN; CDR2 reads SYDVKM. The CDR3 has 14 amino acids. CDR3 region: CASSGGRGNEKLFF. For the CDR3, the DNA is TGTGCCAGCAGTGGCGGGAGAGGTAATGAAAAACTGTTTTTT.

This sequence joins TRBV3-1 and TRBJ2-3; 10 nucleotides agree with TRBD2. The J segment lost 3 bases and the V segment lost 2 bases, leaving 5 bases of the junction unmatched. Looked up from germline, CDR1 is LGHDT and CDR2 is YNNKEL (reference sequence). The CDR3 runs 16 residues. The CDR3 DNA is TGTGCCAGCAGCCAAAAAATACTAGCGGGGACAGATACGCAGTATTTT. This gives the protein CASSQKILAGTDTQYF.

Only a few counts were recorded for this clonotype. V and J are TRBV7-2 and TRBJ1-5; the D is unclear. The CDR3 has 16 residues. Trimming pared 3 bases from V and 5 bases from J, leaving 17 bases between. Germline V gene lookup returns CDR1 SGHTA and CDR2 FQGNSA. The CDR3 DNA sequence: TGTGCCAGCAGCTTTATGCCCCGAGGCCCAGATCAGCCCCAGCATTTT. Protein: CASSFMPRGPDQPQHF.

This clonotype has a handful of counts. The rearrangement links TRBV10-1 to TRBJ2-1; no clear D gene. Germline CDR1 is WNHNN and CDR2 is SYGVQD (reference sequence). The ends were cut back, 4 bases at V and 2 bases at J, with 15 bases in the middle. There are 16 residues in the CDR3. The CDR3 DNA is TGCGCCAGCAGTGCCCTTACGCAGGAACCCTACAATGAGCAGTTCTTC. Translation: CASSALTQEPYNEQFF.

This clonotype was seen many times. In nucleotides, the CDR3 is TGTGCCAGCAGTTTCGAACAGGTTCACAATCAGCCCCAGCATTTT. Translating it yields CASSFEQVHNQPQHF. The J gene is TRBJ1-5, the V gene TRBV6-1; perhaps TRBD1 as D (5 bases). The length of the CDR3 is 15 residues. The V and J ends lost 5 bases and 3 bases respectively, with 14 bases between them. Germline loops: CDR1 MNHNS, CDR2 SASEGT.

This clonotype has ten or more counts. The chain couples TRBV7-9 to TRBJ1-4; D is unclear. Trimming took off 2 bases at V and 5 bases at J, with 15 bases between the two ends. Germline values: CDR1 SEHNR, CDR2 FQNEAQ (reference sequence). The CDR3 loop spans 16 amino acids. CDR3 in amino acids: CASSLLGSGENEKLFF. Here the CDR3 DNA reads TGTGCCAGCAGCTTACTAGGGTCGGGAGAAAATGAAAAACTGTTTTTT.

This clonotype has at least ten counts. The chain couples TRBV16 to TRBJ2-1; D not certain. V lost 1 base and J lost 0, with 13 bases in between. Germline-derived CDR1 and CDR2 are KGHSY and FQNENV. The CDR3 has 17 amino acids. The CDR3 region has the DNA TGTGCCAGCAGCCAATTACTTGGCCGCAGCTCCTACAATGAGCAGTTCTTC. Amino acids: CASSQLLGRSSYNEQFF.

This clonotype has more than one count but fewer than ten. One base away lies a much larger clone, so this may be a sequencing read error. The chain is built from TRBV12-3 or TRBV12-4 and TRBJ2-2; 12 bases are shared with TRBD2. J was trimmed by 6 bases and V by 4 bases; bases with no gene match: 3. This CDR3 contains 15 residues. CDR3 loop: CASSWTSGISGELFF. CDR3 DNA: TGTGCCAGCAGTTGGACTAGCGGGATTTCCGGGGAGCTGTTTTTT.

V and J are TRBV7-3 and TRBJ2-1, with 7 bases that match TRBD1. This CDR3 has 16 amino acids. Looked up from germline, CDR1 is SGHTA and CDR2 is FQGTGA. V lost 1 base, J lost 6 bases, and 9 bases stayed unmatched. CDR3: CASSLNLAGGFNEQFF. In nucleotides, the CDR3 is TGTGCCAGCAGCTTAAACCTCGCAGGGGGATTCAATGAGCAGTTCTTC.

This clonotype was seen many times. The chain employs TRBV12-3 or TRBV12-4 and TRBJ1-4; 7 bases agree with TRBD1. CDR3 length equals 17 residues. Trimming cost V 6 bases and J 5 bases; bases outside gene matches: 15. Here the CDR3 DNA reads TGTGCCAGCAGACGGGACAGTGGAGGAGGAAGAAATGAAAAACTGTTTTTT. Its protein product is CASRRDSGGGRNEKLFF.

This clonotype occurred a few times. The chain recombines TRBV6-1 with TRBJ2-6; TRBD1 matches at 7 bases. Germline CDR1 MNHNS, CDR2 SASEGT. The CDR3 is 19 residues long. Germline trimming cut 2 bases from V and 4 bases from J; bases unmatched to any gene: 14. The CDR3 region has the DNA TGTGCCAGCAGTGAATTAGTCGGGGCAGGGGGTGCCGGGGCCAACGTCCTGACTTTC. It encodes CASSELVGAGGAGANVLTF.